The entry below gives a single TCR beta chain sequence along with its context. Which antigen it targets is not known. Base qualities are not recorded, but no much larger clone differs from it by a single base. This entry comes from a study of OX40 agonist ivuxolimab in advanced cancers. About the full investigation: Ivuxolimab was a fully human IgG2 agonistic monoclonal antibody targeting the costimulatory receptor OX40 (CD134). Intravenous ivuxolimab was administered to patients every 2 weeks at six dose levels: 0.01, 0.1, 0.3, 1.5, 3 and 10 mg/kg. Of the 50 to 55 patients in dose escalation, some 20 had hepatocellular carcinoma, about 15 had melanoma, 9 had renal cell carcinoma and 9 had head and neck cancer. In the dose-escalation cohort, approximately 82% of patients were male, and the mean age was roughly 60 years, with a range of roughly 20 to 80. Prior anti-PD-1, anti-PD-L1 or anti-CTLA-4 therapy was permitted, and about two fifths of dose-escalation patients had received checkpoint inhibitors. Partial responses were achieved by three dose-escalation patients, of whom one had hepatocellular carcinoma and two had cutaneous melanoma. Peripheral TCRbeta sequencing aimed to test whether ivuxolimab altered TCR sequence diversity and caused clonal T-cell expansion. The paper reports the monotherapy dose-escalation portion (N of about 52 patients) of the phase I ivuxolimab trial.

Study-wide findings and limitations: At doses of 0.1 to 3.0 mg/kg, clonal expansion of both CD4+ and CD8+ blood T cells was observed from baseline to week 6. The antigen specificity of the clonally expanded peripheral T cells was not determined. Partial responders in the 0.1-3.0 mg/kg groups had among the lowest normalized peripheral clonal expansion, especially among CD8+ T cells. After ivuxolimab, CD8+ T cells had more expanded clones than CD4+ T cells on average. Low levels of normalized T-cell clonal expansion were also seen in some patients who did not respond.

For sequencing of the TCRbeta CDR3 region, genomic DNA was extracted from the sorted cells. The immunoSEQ Assay was used for sequencing of TCRbeta CDR3 regions. As stored in TCRdb, this immuneACCESS dataset retains in-frame rearrangements with V and J assigned. A fraction of the clones does not appear; measured against another copy, unresolved V genes explain less than half of the discrepancy, and the remainder lacks a known reason. This sample comprises tens of thousands of clones, 85% to 90% of them detected only once. The ten largest clones take up about a tenth of the sample. Patients with autoimmune disease history or receiving systemic immunosuppression were excluded from the trial. Peripheral blood for TCR sequencing was collected from all dose cohorts at baseline, on cycle 4 day 1, and on cycle 7 day 1. Samples were obtained from an open-label, multicenter, first-in-human phase I dose-escalation trial of ivuxolimab. The trial enrolled adults with locally advanced or metastatic head and neck squamous cell, hepatocellular, melanoma or renal cell carcinoma. Before TCR sequencing, CD4+ T cells and CD8+ T cells from peripheral blood were sorted into separate populations.

CDR1 and CDR2 are drawn from the germline V gene: MNHNS, SASEGT. Its CDR3 holds 12 amino acids, cysteine through phenylalanine. Only CDR3 DNA remains: 36 bases, in frame from the first base. The V end loses 4 bases and the J end loses 3 bases, and a stretch of 4 bases separates them. This sequence uses TRBV6-1 and TRBJ1-5; confidence is insufficient to name the D gene. The material was CD4+ or CD8+ T cells sorted from blood, obtained in a trial of the OX40 agonist ivuxolimab. The sequence came from an adult with an advanced solid tumor such as melanoma, head and neck, liver or kidney cancer. The CDR3: CASSGANQPQHF. At the DNA level, the sequence is TGTGCCAGCAGTGGAGCCAATCAGCCCCAGCATTTT.